This T cell receptor beta chain was identified in a study of T cell responses to AZD1222 COVID-19 vaccine. Method: immunoSEQ multiplex PCR; TCRdb's copy keeps in-frame clones and lacks some. The profile shows 90,000 to 150,000 clones, around 90% of them singletons. Turning to this clone: The antigen is not known.

Germline V CDR1 and CDR2: SEHNR, FQNEAQ (reference sequence). CDR3 size: 15 residues. Trimming cost V 7 bases and J 7 bases; bases outside gene matches: 8. Findings and limits, study-wide: A mostly white British donor set with more females was recruited, and clonal diversity was possibly underestimated. Nearly half of the spike-specific TCRs reportedly recognize variant regions that carry no mutations.

Specimen: peripheral blood, collected on day 0 of AZD1222 vaccination. The chain carries TRBV7-9 and TRBJ1-4, with 11 bases that match TRBD1. The receptor's source is an adult in good health. CDR3 amino acids: CASTLGTGGGEKLFF. The CDR3 nucleotides are TGTGCCAGCACTTTGGGGACAGGGGGTGGTGAAAAACTGTTTTTT.